The rows below give T cell receptor beta chains drawn from one sample of a study of memory CD4+ T cells and cytomegalovirus serostatus. Using immunoSEQ multiplex PCR, the repertoire was profiled, and TCRdb retains in-frame clones only, with some absent. The sample holds about 38,000 clones; 65% to 80% are singletons and the top ten take approximately 5%. Input material: memory CD4+ T cells from blood. The receptor set was obtained from an adult in good health and CMV-seropositive. Both conserved end residues are trimmed from each CDR3. A D gene is named only where the DNA matches it firmly.

TRBD2,TRBJ2-2,TRBV5-4,ASSLDRRGGDTGELF
-,TRBJ1-5,TRBV4-1,ASSQEGPDRSNQPQH
-,TRBJ2-3,TRBV4-2,ASSQANSADTQY
-,TRBJ2-1,TRBV18,ASSPMGLQYNEQF
-,TRBJ2-1,TRBV11-2,ASSLDGGINEQF
-,TRBJ2-7,TRBV5-1,ASSSTAAGEQY
-,TRBJ1-1,TRBV6-1,ASSEAGDTEAF
-,TRBJ1-3,TRBV4-2,ASSQERTTATGNTIY
TRBD2,TRBJ2-7,TRBV4-1,ASSRLGLESYEQY
TRBD2,TRBJ2-7,TRBV15,ATSRGLAGDEQY
TRBD2,TRBJ2-7,TRBV14,ASSLSGGEQY
-,TRBJ2-7,TRBV5-6,ASHRRDPYEQY
-,TRBJ1-6,TRBV6-1,ASSDGTLSYNSPLH
TRBD2,TRBJ2-5,TRBV19,ATNSGGFGETQY
TRBD2,TRBJ2-1,TRBV4-3,ASSRGVGTSGDNEQF
-,TRBJ2-6,TRBV2,ASARGQPTRQVRSGANVLT
-,TRBJ1-1,TRBV5-1,ASSLDGGRVGTEAF
-,TRBJ2-7,TRBV20-1,SPRFYEQY
-,TRBJ1-1,TRBV6-5,ASSYSLNTEAF
TRBD1,TRBJ2-7,TRBV2,ASKRQGLEQY
-,TRBJ2-5,TRBV7-7,ASSLTRTAQETQY
-,TRBJ2-2,TRBV5-4,ASSLDHTGELF
TRBD2,TRBJ2-1,TRBV4-3,ASSSGRAFSNEQF
-,TRBJ2-3,TRBV7-2,ASSLVGSTDTQY
-,TRBJ1-2,TRBV5-6,ASSLVKGRNGYT
-,TRBJ2-1,TRBV15,ATRAGLQSYNEQF
TRBD2,TRBJ2-5,TRBV11-2,ASSLGGIGSGRLETQY
TRBD2,TRBJ2-3,TRBV2,ASNQRREPGADTQY
TRBD2,TRBJ2-3,TRBV9,ASSSRGSGRTDTQY
-,TRBJ1-6,TRBV18,ASSPPNSPLH
-,TRBJ2-2,TRBV28,ASSPTAANTGELF
-,TRBJ2-3,TRBV14,ASSQSGDTQY
TRBD1,TRBJ2-5,TRBV10-3,AISGIAGGGRETQY
-,TRBJ1-5,TRBV4-2,ASSQDGISRSRNQPQH
-,TRBJ1-5,TRBV4-2,ASSQDAHQPQH
-,TRBJ1-1,TRBV20-1,SLNIRGEAF
TRBD1,TRBJ2-7,TRBV7-3,ASSPTPGQGYEQY
TRBD1,TRBJ1-1,TRBV14,ASSQGTGGGMNTEAF
-,TRBJ1-2,TRBV9,ASSTTPNQLYGYT
-,TRBJ1-2,TRBV9,ASSAQTQGRSYGYT
-,TRBJ1-2,TRBV6-5,ASSYRDTVIYGYT
TRBD1,TRBJ1-2,TRBV6-6,ASSPQGFMGYT
TRBD1,TRBJ1-1,TRBV28,ASSSSDRGHAAF
-,TRBJ2-1,TRBV18,ASSPQGLRSEQF
-,TRBJ1-6,TRBV7-9,ASSLSGGDGSPLH
-,TRBJ1-5,TRBV5-5,ASSLIGGPNQPQH
TRBD2,TRBJ2-1,TRBV11-3,ASSFSGGPYNEQF
-,TRBJ1-1,TRBV7-9,ASSLSRPRAEAF
-,TRBJ2-6,TRBV7-2,ASSLGSGTKSRANVLT
TRBD2,TRBJ2-3,TRBV5-4,ASSGLDSSGRRGEDTQY
-,TRBJ1-6,TRBV6-5,ASSNRNSPLH
-,TRBJ1-5,TRBV6-1,ASSRILDRVQPQH
-,TRBJ2-7,TRBV7-9,ASSPRSLRRSSYEQY
-,TRBJ1-1,TRBV19,AIPGYSNTEAF
-,TRBJ1-2,TRBV6-5,ASSPVVGNLGYT